These T cell receptor beta chains were read from a single sample in a study of cytomegalovirus exposure and HLA in healthy donors. TCRdb's copy holds only in-frame clones and misses some; the assay was immunoSEQ multiplex PCR. The profile covers about 140,000 clones, with around two thirds appearing a single time and more than 9% taken by the ten largest. Material for sequencing was PBMCs. The receptors here all came from a man in his thirties or forties in good health and CMV-seropositive. Both conserved end residues are trimmed from each CDR3.

len	j_gene	v_gene	CDR3aa
16	TRBJ2-1	TRBV7-8	ASRSPVRGKVGYNEQF
14	TRBJ1-5	TRBV4-1	ASSPSPGQGYQPQH
12	TRBJ2-7	TRBV28	ASSSAGSRGEQY
13	TRBJ2-3	TRBV7-3	ASSSSGVSTDTQY
12	TRBJ2-5	TRBV7-6	ASSLAGGPETQY
11	TRBJ2-7	TRBV4-1	ASSQGEAYEQY
12	TRBJ2-3	TRBV18	ASSPSSGGDTQY
12	TRBJ2-1	TRBV10-3	AISEGLAADEQF
12	TRBJ1-5	TRBV6-5	ASSSRGGNQPQH
10	TRBJ2-7	TRBV7-9	SSMTVSYEQY
15	TRBJ2-1	TRBV30	AWSPTGGEGSYNEQF
12	TRBJ2-7	TRBV6-4	ASSDGRGKYEQY
12	TRBJ2-1	TRBV7-3	ASSLGTSGNEQF
14	TRBJ1-2	TRBV5-5	ASSLLGTGEGYGYT
14	TRBJ2-7	TRBV19	ASSPSTGTGDYEQY
16	TRBJ1-3	TRBV6-1	ASSAGSFSGTSLNTIY
15	TRBJ2-1	TRBV11-3	ASSLEYGTSGYNEQF
16	TRBJ2-3	TRBV5-4	ASSPSSGRGLRADTQY
12	.	TRBV2	ASSDGQPTYEQY
15	TRBJ2-5	TRBV13	ASSPSSSSGIQETQY
13	TRBJ2-7	TRBV5-1	ASSLGTLAGYEQY
9	TRBJ2-1	TRBV30	ASLPYNEQF